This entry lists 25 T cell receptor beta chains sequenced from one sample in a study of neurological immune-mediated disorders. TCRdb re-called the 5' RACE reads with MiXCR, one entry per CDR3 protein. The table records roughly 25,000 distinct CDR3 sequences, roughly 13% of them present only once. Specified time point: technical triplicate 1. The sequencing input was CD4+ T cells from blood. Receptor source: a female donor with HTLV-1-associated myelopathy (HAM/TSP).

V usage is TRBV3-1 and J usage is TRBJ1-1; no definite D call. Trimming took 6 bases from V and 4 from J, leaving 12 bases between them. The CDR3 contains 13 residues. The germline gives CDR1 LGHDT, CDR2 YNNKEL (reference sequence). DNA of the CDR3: TGTGCCAGCAGACCACTCCGGTGCACTGAAGCTTTCTTT. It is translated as CASRPLRCTEAFF.

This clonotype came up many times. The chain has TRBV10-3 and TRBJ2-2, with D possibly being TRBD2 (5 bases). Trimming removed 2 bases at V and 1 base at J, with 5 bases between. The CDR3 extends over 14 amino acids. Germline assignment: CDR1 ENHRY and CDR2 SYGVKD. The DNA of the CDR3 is TGTGCCATCAGTGAGGCGGGGAACACCGGGGAGCTGTTTTTT. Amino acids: CAISEAGNTGELFF.

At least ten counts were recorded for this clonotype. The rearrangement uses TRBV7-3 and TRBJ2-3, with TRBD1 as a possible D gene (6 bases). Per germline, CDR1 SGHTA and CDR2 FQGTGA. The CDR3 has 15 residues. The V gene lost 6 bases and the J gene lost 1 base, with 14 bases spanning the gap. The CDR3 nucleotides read TGTGCCAGCAGTCCCGACAGGAGCCGCACAGATACGCAGTATTTT. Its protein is CASSPDRSRTDTQYF.

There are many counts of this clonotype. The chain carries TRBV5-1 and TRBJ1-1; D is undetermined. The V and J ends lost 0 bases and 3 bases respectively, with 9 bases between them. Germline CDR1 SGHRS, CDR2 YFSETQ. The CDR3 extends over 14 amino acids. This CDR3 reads CASSLDLEDTEAFF. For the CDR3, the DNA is TGCGCCAGCAGCTTGGATCTCGAAGACACTGAAGCTTTCTTT.

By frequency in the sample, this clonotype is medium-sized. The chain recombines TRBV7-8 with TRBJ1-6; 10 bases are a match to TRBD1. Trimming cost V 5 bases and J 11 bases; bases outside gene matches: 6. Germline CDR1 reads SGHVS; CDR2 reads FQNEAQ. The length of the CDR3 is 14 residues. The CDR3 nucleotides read TGTGCCAGCAGCCTGGGACAGGGGACGCCACCCCTCCACTTT. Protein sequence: CASSLGQGTPPLHF.

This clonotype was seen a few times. Written as DNA, the CDR3 is TGTGCCAGTAGCCACAGAGGTGGGGAGCTGTTTTTT. Translation: CASSHRGGELFF. The rearrangement joins TRBV19 to TRBJ2-2; the D is unclear. Trimming removed 6 bases from V and 8 bases from J, with 10 bases in between. Per germline, CDR1 LNHDA and CDR2 SQIVND (reference sequence). This CDR3 has 12 amino acids. Based on the CDR3 plus reference TRBV19 and TRBJ2-2, the full variable domain is DGGITQSPKYLFRKEGQNVTLSCEQNLNHDAMYWYRQDPGQGLRLIYYSQIVNDFQKGDIAEGYSVSREKKESFPLTVTSAQKNPTAFYLCASSHRGGELFFGEGSRLTVL.

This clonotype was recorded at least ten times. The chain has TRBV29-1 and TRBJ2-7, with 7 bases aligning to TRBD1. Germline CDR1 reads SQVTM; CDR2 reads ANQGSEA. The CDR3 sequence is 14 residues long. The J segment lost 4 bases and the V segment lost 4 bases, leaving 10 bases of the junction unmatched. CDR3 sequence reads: CSVARQGNMYEQYF. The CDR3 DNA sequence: TGCAGCGTTGCGCGACAGGGTAATATGTACGAGCAGTACTTC.

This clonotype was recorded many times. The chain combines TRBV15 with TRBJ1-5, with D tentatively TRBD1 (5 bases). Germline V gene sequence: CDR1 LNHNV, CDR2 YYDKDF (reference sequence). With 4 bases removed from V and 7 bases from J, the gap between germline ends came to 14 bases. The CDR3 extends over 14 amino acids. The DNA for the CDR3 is TGTGCCACCAGCAAACGGACATTTGGGCAGCCCCAGCATTTT. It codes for CATSKRTFGQPQHF.

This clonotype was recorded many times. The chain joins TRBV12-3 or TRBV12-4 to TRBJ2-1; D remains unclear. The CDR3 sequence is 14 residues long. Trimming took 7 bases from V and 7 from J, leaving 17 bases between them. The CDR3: CASTKRAASNEQFF. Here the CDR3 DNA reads TGTGCCAGCACCAAACGGGCAGCGAGTAATGAGCAGTTCTTC.

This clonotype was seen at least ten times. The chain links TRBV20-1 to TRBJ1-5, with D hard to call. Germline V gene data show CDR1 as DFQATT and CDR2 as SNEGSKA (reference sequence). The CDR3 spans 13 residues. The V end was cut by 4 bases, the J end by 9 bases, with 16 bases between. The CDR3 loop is CSAIIGGSRPQHF. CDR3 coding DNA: TGCAGTGCTATAATCGGTGGGAGTAGGCCCCAGCATTTT.

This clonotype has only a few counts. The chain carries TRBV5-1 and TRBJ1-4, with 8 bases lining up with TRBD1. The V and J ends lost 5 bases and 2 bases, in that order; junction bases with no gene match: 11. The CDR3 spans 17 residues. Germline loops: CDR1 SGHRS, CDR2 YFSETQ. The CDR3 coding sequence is TGCGCCAGCAGAACCGGGACAGGTCGTGCGACTAATGAAAAACTGTTTTTT. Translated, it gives CASRTGTGRATNEKLFF.

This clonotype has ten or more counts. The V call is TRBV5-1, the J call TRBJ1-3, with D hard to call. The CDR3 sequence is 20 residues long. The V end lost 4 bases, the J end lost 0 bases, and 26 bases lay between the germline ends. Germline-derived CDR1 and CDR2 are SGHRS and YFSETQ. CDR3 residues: CASSRGRINNSGLSGNTIYF. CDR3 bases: TGCGCCAGCAGCCGCGGACGGATAAACAACTCCGGACTCTCTGGAAACACCATATATTTT.

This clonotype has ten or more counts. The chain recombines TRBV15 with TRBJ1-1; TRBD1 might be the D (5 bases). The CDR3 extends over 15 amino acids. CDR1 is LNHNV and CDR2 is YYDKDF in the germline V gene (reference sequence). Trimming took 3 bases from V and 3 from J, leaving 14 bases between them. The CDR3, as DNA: TGTGCCACCAGCAGTCGTTCCTTAGGGGACACTGAAGCTTTCTTT. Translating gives CATSSRSLGDTEAFF.

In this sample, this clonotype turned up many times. The CDR3 nucleotides read TGTGCCAGCACCTCAAGTGGACAGAGCTCCTACGAGCAGTACTTC. Amino acids: CASTSSGQSSYEQYF. The chain links TRBV7-9 to TRBJ2-7; D may be TRBD1 (6 bases). Germline loops: CDR1 SEHNR, CDR2 FQNEAQ (reference sequence). With 7 bases removed from V and 0 bases from J, the gap between germline ends came to 16 bases. The CDR3 totals 15 residues.

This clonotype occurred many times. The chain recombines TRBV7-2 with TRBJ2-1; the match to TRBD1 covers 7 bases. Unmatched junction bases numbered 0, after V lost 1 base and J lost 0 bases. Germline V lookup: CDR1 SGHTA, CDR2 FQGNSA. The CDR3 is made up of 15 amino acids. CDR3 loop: CASSLDRGSYNEQFF. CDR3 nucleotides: TGTGCCAGCAGCTTAGACAGGGGCTCCTACAATGAGCAGTTCTTC.

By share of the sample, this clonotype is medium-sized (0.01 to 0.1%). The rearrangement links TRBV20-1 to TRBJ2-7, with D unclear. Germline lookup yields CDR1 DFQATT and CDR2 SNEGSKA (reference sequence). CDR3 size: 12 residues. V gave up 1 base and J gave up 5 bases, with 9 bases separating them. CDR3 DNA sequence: TGCAGTGCTAGAGGGAACGGCGACGAGCAGTACTTC. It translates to CSARGNGDEQYF.

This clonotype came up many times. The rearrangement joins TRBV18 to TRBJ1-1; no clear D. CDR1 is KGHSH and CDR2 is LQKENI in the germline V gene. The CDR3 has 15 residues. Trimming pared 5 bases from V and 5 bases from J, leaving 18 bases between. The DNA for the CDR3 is TGTGCCAGCTCATTTTTCCCGGGAACCGAAACTGAAGCTTTCTTT. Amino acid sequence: CASSFFPGTETEAFF.

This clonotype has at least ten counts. The CDR3 protein is CASSIGTEETQYF. DNA for the CDR3: TGTGCCAGTAGTATTGGGACAGAAGAGACCCAGTACTTC. The chain carries TRBV19 and TRBJ2-5; 7 positions agree with TRBD1. The V segment lost 3 bases and the J segment 3 bases; nucleotides outside the gene matches: 1. CDR1 and CDR2 from the germline V gene are LNHDA and SQIVND (reference sequence). The length of the CDR3 is 13 residues.

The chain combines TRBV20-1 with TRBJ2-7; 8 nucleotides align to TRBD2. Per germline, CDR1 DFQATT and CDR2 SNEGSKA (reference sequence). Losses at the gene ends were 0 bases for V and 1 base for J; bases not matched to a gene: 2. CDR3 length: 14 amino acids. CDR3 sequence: CSARDSGESYEQYF. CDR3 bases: TGCAGTGCTAGAGATAGCGGGGAGTCCTACGAGCAGTACTTC.

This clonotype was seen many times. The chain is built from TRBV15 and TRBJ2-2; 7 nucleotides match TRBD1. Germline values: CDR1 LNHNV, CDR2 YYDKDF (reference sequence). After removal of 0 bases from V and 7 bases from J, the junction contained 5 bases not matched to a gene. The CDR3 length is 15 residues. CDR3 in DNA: TGTGCCACCAGCAGAGATAGGACAGGAGGCGGGGAGCTGTTTTTT. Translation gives CATSRDRTGGGELFF.

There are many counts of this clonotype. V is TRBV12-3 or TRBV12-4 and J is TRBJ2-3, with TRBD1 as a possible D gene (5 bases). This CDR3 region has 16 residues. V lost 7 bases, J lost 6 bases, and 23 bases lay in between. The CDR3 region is CASTQDPPGLLDTQYF. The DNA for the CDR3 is TGTGCCAGCACCCAAGACCCACCAGGGCTTCTTGATACGCAGTATTTT.

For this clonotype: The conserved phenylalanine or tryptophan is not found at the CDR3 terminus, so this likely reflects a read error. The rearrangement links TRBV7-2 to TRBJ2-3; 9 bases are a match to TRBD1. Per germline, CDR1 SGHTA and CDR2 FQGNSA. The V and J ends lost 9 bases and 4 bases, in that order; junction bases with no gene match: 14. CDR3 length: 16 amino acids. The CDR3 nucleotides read TGTGCCAGTAGCCCCGGGACCGGGACAGGGTCAGATACGCAGTATTTA. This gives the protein CASSPGTGTGSDTQYL.

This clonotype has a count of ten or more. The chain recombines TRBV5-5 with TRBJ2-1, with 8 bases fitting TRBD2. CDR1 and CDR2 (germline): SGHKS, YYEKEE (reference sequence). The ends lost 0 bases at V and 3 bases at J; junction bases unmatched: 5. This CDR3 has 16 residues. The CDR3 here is CASSLVSAGGYNEQFF. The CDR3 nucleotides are TGTGCCAGCAGCTTGGTGAGTGCGGGAGGCTACAATGAGCAGTTCTTC.

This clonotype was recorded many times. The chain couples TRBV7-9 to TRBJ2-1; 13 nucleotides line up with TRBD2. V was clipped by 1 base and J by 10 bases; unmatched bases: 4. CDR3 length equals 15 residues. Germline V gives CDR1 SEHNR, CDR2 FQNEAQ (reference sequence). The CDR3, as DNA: TGTGCCAGCAGCTTAGGGACTAGCGGGGGCCCAGAGCAGTTCTTC. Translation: CASSLGTSGGPEQFF. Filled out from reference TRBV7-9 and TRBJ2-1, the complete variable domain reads DTGVSQNPRHKITKRGQNVTFRCDPISEHNRLYWYRQTLGQGPEFLTYFQNEAQLEKSRLLSDRFSAERPKGSFSTLEIQRTEQGDSAMYLCASSLGTSGGPEQFFGPGTRLTVL.

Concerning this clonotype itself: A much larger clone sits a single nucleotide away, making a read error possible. CDR3 in amino acids: CASSLQWTNEQYF. In DNA, the CDR3 is TGCGCCAGCAGCTTGCAGTGGACAAACGAGCAGTACTTC. The V and J genes are TRBV5-1 and TRBJ2-7; perhaps TRBD1 as D (5 bases). The V gene's germline CDR1 is SGHRS and CDR2 YFSETQ. Deletions cut 1 base from V and 5 bases from J, with 10 bases between. The CDR3 length is 13 residues.